Here is one T cell receptor beta chain with its context. Trimming removed 4 bases from V and 1 base from J; junction bases left unmatched: 7. CDR3 length: 15 residues. Germline values: CDR1 SGHRS, CDR2 YFSETQ. The data belong to a study of T cell changes during pregnancy in multiple sclerosis. Assay used: immunoSEQ multiplex PCR; TCRdb lists only in-frame clones, some missing. The sample lists approximately 70,000 clones, around nine tenths occurring once. The V gene is TRBV5-1, the J gene TRBJ2-5; 7 bases align to TRBD1. The receptor's source is a female donor in good health, enrolled as a control in a pregnancy study. This material consisted of peripheral blood, taken in the first trimester of pregnancy. CDR3 loop: CASSTGQALQETQYF. The DNA of the CDR3 is TGCGCCAGCAGCACCGGACAGGCCCTCCAAGAGACCCAGTACTTC.